These 5 T cell receptor beta chains originate from one sample sequenced in a study of blood T cell repertoires in COVID-19. The protocol was immunoSEQ multiplex PCR, while the TCRdb copy is restricted to in-frame clones and leaves out a portion. The data hold fewer than 250,000 clones, with approximately 87% observed a single time. The sample comprised peripheral blood. The receptors shown here come from a woman in her 70s with active or convalescent COVID-19.

The chain recombines TRBV5-1 with TRBJ2-1, with 9 bases fitting TRBD2. Looked up from germline, CDR1 is SGHRS and CDR2 is YFSETQ. V lost 0 bases, J lost 4 bases, and 5 bases stayed unmatched. This CDR3 spans 16 amino acids. The CDR3 DNA reads as TGCGCCAGCAGCTTGGCCGCGGGAGGGGCATACAATGAGCAGTTCTTC. It yields the protein CASSLAAGGAYNEQFF. Based on the CDR3 plus reference TRBV5-1 and TRBJ2-1, the full variable domain is KAGVTQTPRYLIKTRGQQVTLSCSPISGHRSVSWYQQTPGQGLQFLFEYFSETQRNKGNFPGRFSGRQFSNSRSEMNVSTLELGDSALYLCASSLAAGGAYNEQFFGPGTRLTVL.

The chain links TRBV5-1 to TRBJ2-1, with TRBD2 matching over 11 bases. The V and J ends lost 4 bases and 7 bases, in that order; junction bases with no gene match: 7. This CDR3 region has 15 residues. Germline values: CDR1 SGHRS, CDR2 YFSETQ. The CDR3: CASSVAGGLRNEQFF. DNA for the CDR3: TGCGCCAGCAGCGTAGCGGGAGGGCTACGGAATGAGCAGTTCTTC.

This chain uses TRBV6-2 or TRBV6-3 with TRBJ2-5; 12 bases map to TRBD2. V shed 5 bases, J shed 4 bases, and the junction held 5 bases outside the gene matches. The CDR3 is made up of 15 amino acids. CDR1 is MNHEY and CDR2 is SVGEGT in the germline V gene. For the CDR3, the DNA is TGTGCCAGCAGTGCTAGCGGGGGGGCCCTAGAGACCCAGTACTTC. It codes for CASSASGGALETQYF.

The chain is built from TRBV28 and TRBJ2-5; 7 positions match TRBD2. V trimming: 3 bases; J trimming: 3 bases; junction bases outside the gene matches: 7. CDR3 length: 15 amino acids. Germline lookup yields CDR1 MDHEN and CDR2 SYDVKM. The CDR3: CASSLIGAGEETQYF. CDR3 in DNA: TGTGCCAGCAGTTTGATCGGTGCGGGGGAAGAGACCCAGTACTTC.

V is TRBV11-3 and J is TRBJ2-7; 8 bases line up with TRBD2. Trimming cost V 1 base and J 3 bases; bases outside gene matches: 11. The CDR3 is 17 residues long. The germline V gene encodes CDR1 SGHNT and CDR2 YENEEA. CDR3 coding DNA: TGTGCCAGCAGCTTAGCTTCCGATACTAGCGGCAGCTACGAGCAGTACTTC. The encoded protein is CASSLASDTSGSYEQYF. The entire variable domain, with the rest obtained from reference TRBV11-3 and TRBJ2-7, is as follows: EAGVVQSPRYKIIEKKQPVAFWCNPISGHNTLYWYLQNLGQGPELLIRYENEEAVDDSQLPKDRFSAERLKGVDSTLKIQPAELGDSAVYLCASSLASDTSGSYEQYFGPGTRLTVT.